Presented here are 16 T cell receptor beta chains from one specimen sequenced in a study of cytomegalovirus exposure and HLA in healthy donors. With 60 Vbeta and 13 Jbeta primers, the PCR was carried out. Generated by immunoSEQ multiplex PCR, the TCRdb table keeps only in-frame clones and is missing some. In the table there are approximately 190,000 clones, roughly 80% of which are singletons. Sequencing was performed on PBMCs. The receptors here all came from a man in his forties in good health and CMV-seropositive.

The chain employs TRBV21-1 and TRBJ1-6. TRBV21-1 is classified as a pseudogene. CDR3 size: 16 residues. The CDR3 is CASSRRGWGDNSPLHF. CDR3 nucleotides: TGTGCCAGCAGCCGAAGAGGATGGGGAGATAATTCACCCCTCCACTTT.

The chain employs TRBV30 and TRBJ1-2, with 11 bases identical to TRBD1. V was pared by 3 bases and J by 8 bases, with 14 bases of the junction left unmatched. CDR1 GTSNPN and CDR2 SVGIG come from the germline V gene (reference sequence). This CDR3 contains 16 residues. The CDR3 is CAWRDYFSDRGLGYTF. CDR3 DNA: TGTGCCTGGAGGGATTATTTTTCGGACAGGGGGCTAGGCTACACCTTC.

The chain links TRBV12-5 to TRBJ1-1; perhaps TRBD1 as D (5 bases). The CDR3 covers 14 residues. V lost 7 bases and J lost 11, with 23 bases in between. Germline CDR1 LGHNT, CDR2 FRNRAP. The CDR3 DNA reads TGTGCTAGTGACCTAACCAGGGACCCCGGGAGGGCTTTCTTT. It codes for CASDLTRDPGRAFF.

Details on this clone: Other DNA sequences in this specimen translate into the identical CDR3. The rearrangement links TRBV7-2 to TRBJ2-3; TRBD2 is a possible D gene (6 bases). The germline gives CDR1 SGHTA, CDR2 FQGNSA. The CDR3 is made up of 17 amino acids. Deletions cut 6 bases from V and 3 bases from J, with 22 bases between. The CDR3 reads CASSFPPGRGTTDTQYF. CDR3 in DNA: TGTGCCAGCAGTTTCCCCCCTGGGCGGGGTACTACAGATACGCAGTATTTT.

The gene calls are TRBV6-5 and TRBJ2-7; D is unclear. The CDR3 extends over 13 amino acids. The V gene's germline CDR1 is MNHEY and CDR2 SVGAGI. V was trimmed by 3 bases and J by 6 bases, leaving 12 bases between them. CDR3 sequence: CASSYSSRGEQYF. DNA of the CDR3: TGTGCCAGCAGTTATTCTTCCAGAGGCGAGCAGTACTTC.

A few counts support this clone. The CDR3 loop reads CASVSGGADNSPLHF. The CDR3 DNA reads as TGTGCCAGTGTATCTGGGGGGGCGGATAATTCACCCCTCCACTTT. The V gene is TRBV5-8, the J gene TRBJ1-6; D may be TRBD1 (6 bases). In germline, CDR1 is SGHTS, CDR2 YDEGEE. CDR3 length equals 15 residues. With 8 bases removed from V and 5 bases from J, the gap between germline ends came to 17 bases. Full variable domain (rest looked up from reference TRBV5-8 and TRBJ1-6): EAGVTQSPTHLIKTRGQQATLRCSPISGHTSVYWYQQALGLGLQFLLWYDEGEERNRGNFPPRFSGRQFPNYSSELNVNALELEDSALYLCASVSGGADNSPLHFGNGTRLTVT.

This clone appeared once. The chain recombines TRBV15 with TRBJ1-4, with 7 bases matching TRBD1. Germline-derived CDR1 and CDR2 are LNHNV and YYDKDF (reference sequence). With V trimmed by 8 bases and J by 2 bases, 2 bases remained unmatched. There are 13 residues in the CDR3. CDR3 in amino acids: CATEQGTNEKLFF. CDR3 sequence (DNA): TGTGCCACCGAACAGGGGACTAATGAAAAACTGTTTTTT.

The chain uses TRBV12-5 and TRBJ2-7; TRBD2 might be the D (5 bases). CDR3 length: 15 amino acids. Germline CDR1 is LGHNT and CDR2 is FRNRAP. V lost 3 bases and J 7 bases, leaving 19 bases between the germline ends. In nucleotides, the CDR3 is TGTGCTAGTGGTTTCTCCGCCGGGGAGCCCGGAGAGCAGTACTTC. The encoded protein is CASGFSAGEPGEQYF.

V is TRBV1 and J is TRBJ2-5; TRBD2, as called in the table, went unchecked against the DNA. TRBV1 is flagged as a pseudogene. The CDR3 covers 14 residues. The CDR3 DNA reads TGCACCAGCAGCCTACTAGCGGGGGGGGAGACCCAGTACTTC. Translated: CTSSLLAGGETQYF.

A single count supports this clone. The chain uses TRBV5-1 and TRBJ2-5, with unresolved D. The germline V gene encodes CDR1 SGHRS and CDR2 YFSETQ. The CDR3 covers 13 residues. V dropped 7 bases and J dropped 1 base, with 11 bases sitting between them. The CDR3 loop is CASSFSVQETQYF. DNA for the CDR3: TGCGCCAGCTCGTTTTCGGTCCAAGAGACCCAGTACTTC.

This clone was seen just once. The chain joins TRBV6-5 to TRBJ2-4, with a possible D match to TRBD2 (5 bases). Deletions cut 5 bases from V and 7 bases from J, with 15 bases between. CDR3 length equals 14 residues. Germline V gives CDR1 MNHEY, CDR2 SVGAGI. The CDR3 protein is CASSRPGSGNIQYF. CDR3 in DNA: TGTGCCAGCAGTCGACCGGGATCGGGTAACATTCAGTACTTC.

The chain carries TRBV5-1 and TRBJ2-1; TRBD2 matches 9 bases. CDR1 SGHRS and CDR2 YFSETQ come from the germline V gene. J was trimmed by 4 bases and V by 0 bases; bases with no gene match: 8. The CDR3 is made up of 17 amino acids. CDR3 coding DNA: TGCGCCAGCAGCTTGGGGCGGGGGGGCCGAGGTTACAATGAGCAGTTCTTC. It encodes CASSLGRGGRGYNEQFF.

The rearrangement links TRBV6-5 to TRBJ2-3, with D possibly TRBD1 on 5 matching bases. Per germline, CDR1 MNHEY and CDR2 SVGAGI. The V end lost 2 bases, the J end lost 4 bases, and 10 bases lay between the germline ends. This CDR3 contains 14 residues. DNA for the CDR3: TGTGCCAGCAGTTACCGGCAGGGTGCAGATACGCAGTATTTT. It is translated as CASSYRQGADTQYF.

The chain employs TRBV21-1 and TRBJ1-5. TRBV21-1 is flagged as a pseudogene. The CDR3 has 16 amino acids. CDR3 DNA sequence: TGTGCCAGCAGCAAAGAGCTAAGAGGTTCCAATCAGCCCCAGCATTTT. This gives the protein CASSKELRGSNQPQHF.

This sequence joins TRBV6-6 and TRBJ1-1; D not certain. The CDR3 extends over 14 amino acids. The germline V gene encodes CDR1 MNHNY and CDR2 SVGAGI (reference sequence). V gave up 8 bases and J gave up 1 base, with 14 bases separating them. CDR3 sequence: CASRIPGGNTEAFF. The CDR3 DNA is TGTGCCAGCCGAATTCCCGGAGGGAACACTGAAGCTTTCTTT.

This chain's CDR3 is CASSIFPGTGERAEAFF. In nucleotides, the CDR3 is TGTGCCAGTAGTATTTTCCCGGGGACAGGGGAAAGGGCTGAAGCTTTCTTT. This chain uses TRBV19 with TRBJ1-1; 10 positions match TRBD1. Trimming at V came to 3 bases and at J to 6 bases, leaving 13 bases not matched to a gene. The CDR3 is made up of 17 amino acids. Germline V lookup: CDR1 LNHDA, CDR2 SQIVND (reference sequence).